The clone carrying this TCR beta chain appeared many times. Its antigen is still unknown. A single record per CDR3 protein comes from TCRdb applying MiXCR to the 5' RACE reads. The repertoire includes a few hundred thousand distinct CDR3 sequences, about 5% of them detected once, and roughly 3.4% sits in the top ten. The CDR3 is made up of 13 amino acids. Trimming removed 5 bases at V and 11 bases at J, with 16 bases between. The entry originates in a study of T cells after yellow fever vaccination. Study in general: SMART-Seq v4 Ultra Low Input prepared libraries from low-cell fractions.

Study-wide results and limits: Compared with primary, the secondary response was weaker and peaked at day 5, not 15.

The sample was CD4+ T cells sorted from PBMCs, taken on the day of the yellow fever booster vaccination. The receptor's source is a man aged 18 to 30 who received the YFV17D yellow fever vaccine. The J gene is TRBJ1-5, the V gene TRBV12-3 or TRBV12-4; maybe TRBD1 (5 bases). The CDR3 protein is CASSTKGRAAQHF. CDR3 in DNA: TGTGCCAGCAGTACCAAGGGACGGGCGGCCCAGCATTTT.